The 28 T cell receptor beta chains reported below all come from one sample, sequenced in a study of T cells in Graves' hyperthyroidism and ophthalmopathy. Amplification of TCR beta CDR3 regions used RNA as the template. The HTBI set primed first-round TCR CDR3 RT-PCR. TCRdb re-analysed the multiplex PCR reads in MiXCR, keeping a single row per CDR3 protein. The sample lists around 720,000 distinct CDR3 sequences; roughly a third were seen once. Sequencing used blood. The origin of the receptors is a woman in her thirties or forties with Graves' hyperthyroidism.

This clonotype was counted at least ten times. The chain uses TRBV7-3 and TRBJ1-6, with no clear D. Germline V gives CDR1 SGHTA, CDR2 FQGTGA. The germline V and J ends were trimmed by 5 bases and 3 bases, with 11 bases remaining between them. The CDR3 runs 15 residues. The CDR3 here is CASSLFGDYNSPLHF. The CDR3 nucleotides are TGTGCCAGCAGCCTCTTCGGGGACTATAATTCACCCCTCCACTTT.

This clonotype occurred many times. J is TRBJ2-2 and V is TRBV29-1, with a possible D match to TRBD2 (5 bases). V lost 4 bases and J 7 bases, leaving 7 bases between the germline ends. CDR1 and CDR2 from the germline V gene are SQVTM and ANQGSEA. The CDR3 is made up of 11 amino acids. DNA of the CDR3: TGCAGCGTTGCGGGAATCGGGGAGCTGTTTTTT. Translated, it gives CSVAGIGELFF.

In its sample, this clonotype was seen a few times. The rearrangement links TRBV7-2 to TRBJ2-6, with D perhaps TRBD1 (6 bases). V lost 1 base to trimming and J lost 4 bases, with 20 bases between them. The CDR3 contains 19 residues. In germline, CDR1 is SGHTA, CDR2 FQGNSA. CDR3 nucleotide sequence: TGTGCCAGCAGCTTAGAACCGTACAGGGCCCGATCCGGGGCCAACGTCCTGACTTTC. Protein sequence: CASSLEPYRARSGANVLTF.

This clonotype occurred many times. The rearrangement uses TRBV2 and TRBJ1-1; 7 nucleotides align to TRBD1. V gave up 4 bases and J gave up 4 bases; unmatched junction bases: 9. This CDR3 is built from 15 residues. Germline V gives CDR1 SNHLY, CDR2 FYNNEI. The CDR3 region has the DNA TGTGCCAGCAGTGGACAGGGTAGGGTAAGCACTGAAGCTTTCTTT. As protein: CASSGQGRVSTEAFF.

The chain has TRBV29-1 and TRBJ1-2, with 7 positions matching TRBD1. Losses at the gene ends were 0 bases for V and 5 bases for J; bases not matched to a gene: 18. Germline V CDR1 and CDR2: SQVTM, ANQGSEA. The CDR3 sequence is 18 residues long. For the CDR3, the DNA is TGCAGCGTTGAAGAGTCTCTAGGCGGGACAGACCTCGTTTATGGCTACACCTTC. It translates to CSVEESLGGTDLVYGYTF.

The rearrangement uses TRBV10-3 and TRBJ1-2; D not resolved. The V gene lost 5 bases and the J gene lost 8 bases, with 21 bases spanning the gap. Per the germline V gene, CDR1 is ENHRY and CDR2 is SYGVKD. There are 15 residues in the CDR3. In DNA form, the CDR3 reads TGTGCCATCAGTCCGCTTCAAAGTTCTTCAGGAGGCTACACCTTC. Residues: CAISPLQSSSGGYTF.

This clonotype was recorded a few times. V gene TRBV2 combines with J gene TRBJ1-2; TRBD1 matches 8 bases. V lost 8 bases to trimming and J lost 4 bases; unmatched junction nucleotides: 6. There are 13 residues in the CDR3. CDR1 and CDR2 from the germline V gene are SNHLY and FYNNEI. Here the CDR3 reads CASGGQETYGYTF. In DNA, the CDR3 is TGTGCCAGCGGGGGACAGGAGACCTATGGCTACACCTTC.

DNA of the CDR3: TGTGCCAGCAGCAACAGGTTAATAAGGGAAAAACTGTTTTTT. This sequence encodes CASSNRLIREKLFF. The rearrangement links TRBV12-3 or TRBV12-4 to TRBJ1-4; the D gene is possibly TRBD1 (5 bases). Trimming removed 6 bases at V and 8 bases at J, with 16 bases between. The CDR3 totals 14 residues.

A word on this clonotype: A much bigger clone sits one base away, suggesting this may be a read error. The rearrangement links TRBV7-9 to TRBJ1-4; perhaps TRBD1 as D (5 bases). Per the germline V gene, CDR1 is SEHNR and CDR2 is FQNEAQ (reference sequence). The CDR3 has 14 residues. The chain's CDR3 is CASSWSQGNGKLFF. The DNA for the CDR3 is TGTGCCAGCAGCTGGAGTCAGGGAAATGGAAAACTGTTTTTT.

This clonotype was observed a handful of times. This chain links TRBV19 with TRBJ2-5; 11 positions match TRBD2. Germline CDR1 and CDR2: LNHDA and SQIVND (reference sequence). This CDR3 has 17 residues. With 5 bases clipped from V and 9 bases from J, the junction kept 17 bases outside the gene matches. The CDR3 bases are TGTGCCAGTAGTTTCAACCTCGGTAGCGGGGGGGCCTTAGCCCAGTACTTC. Residues: CASSFNLGSGGALAQYF.

This clonotype was counted many times. The rearrangement uses TRBV7-9 and TRBJ1-1, with a tentative D call TRBD1 (5 bases). From germline, CDR1 is SEHNR and CDR2 FQNEAQ (reference sequence). The CDR3 extends over 14 amino acids. Trimming removed 0 bases from V and 8 bases from J, with 13 bases in between. The CDR3 reads CASSLAPPGTEAFF. The DNA of the CDR3 is TGTGCCAGCAGCTTAGCACCGCCAGGGACGGAAGCTTTCTTT.

This clonotype occurred many times. Germline and junction disagree at one end, which may indicate a read error. The rearrangement uses TRBV12-3 or TRBV12-4 and TRBJ1-6; 9 nucleotides align to TRBD1. CDR3 length equals 13 residues. CDR3 loop: CASSLGPQDRGTF. The CDR3 region has the DNA TGTGCCAGCAGTTTAGGGCCTCAGGACAGGGGCACCTTT.

Regarding this clonotype: Being one base from a much bigger clone, this may be a read error. This chain connects TRBV10-3 to TRBJ1-2; 8 bases are shared with TRBD1. This CDR3 spans 13 amino acids. The V and J ends lost 3 bases and 3 bases, in that order; junction bases with no gene match: 0. CDR1 is ENHRY and CDR2 is SYGVKD in the germline V gene. In nucleotides, the CDR3 is TGTGCCATCAGTGAACAGGGGGACTATGGCTACACCTTC. It is translated as CAISEQGDYGYTF.

V gene TRBV6-6 combines with J gene TRBJ2-7; tentative D call: TRBD1 (6 bases). Germline-derived CDR1 and CDR2 are MNHNY and SVGAGI (reference sequence). Trimming took off 6 bases at V and 5 bases at J, with 14 bases between the two ends. This CDR3 region has 13 residues. The CDR3 is CASSDYRADEQYF. CDR3 DNA: TGTGCCAGCAGCGATTACAGGGCTGACGAGCAGTACTTC.

With regard to this clonotype: One junction end does not reproduce the germline sequence, and a read error may be involved. The V and J genes are TRBV10-3 and TRBJ1-1, with D maybe TRBD1 (5 bases). This CDR3 contains 15 residues. Germline CDR1 and CDR2: ENHRY and SYGVKD. CDR3 in DNA: TGTGCCAGCAGTTTGAGGTCCCGGCCAGGGACTGAAGCTTTCTTT. Encoded protein: CASSLRSRPGTEAFF.

This chain uses TRBV19 with TRBJ1-5; possibly TRBD1 for D (5 bases). The CDR3 loop spans 14 amino acids. CDR1 and CDR2 from the germline V gene are LNHDA and SQIVND (reference sequence). With 7 bases removed from V and 2 bases from J, the gap between germline ends came to 12 bases. CDR3 nucleotide sequence: TGTGCCAGTAAGGGGTCAGTAGGCAATCAGCCCCAGCATTTT. This encodes CASKGSVGNQPQHF. Complete variable domain (other parts from reference TRBV19 and TRBJ1-5): DGGITQSPKYLFRKEGQNVTLSCEQNLNHDAMYWYRQDPGQGLRLIYYSQIVNDFQKGDIAEGYSVSREKKESFPLTVTSAQKNPTAFYLCASKGSVGNQPQHFGDGTRLSIL.

There are many counts of this clonotype. The gene calls are TRBV13 and TRBJ2-7, with TRBD1 matching 7 bases. CDR1 and CDR2 from the germline V gene are PRHDT and FYEKMQ (reference sequence). Trimming cost V 7 bases and J 2 bases; bases outside gene matches: 11. CDR3 size: 15 residues. The CDR3 sequence: CASKRGKDRPYEQYF. DNA of the CDR3: TGTGCCAGCAAAAGAGGCAAGGACAGGCCCTACGAGCAGTACTTC.

The sample holds many counts of this clonotype. CDR3 sequence (DNA): TGTGCCAGCAGCCGGGCGCGGTCTCCCTACGAGCAGTACTTC. Translated: CASSRARSPYEQYF. This chain joins TRBV6-5 and TRBJ2-7; unclear D gene. V was pared by 6 bases and J by 2 bases, with 14 bases between. The CDR3 runs to 14 residues. Germline loops: CDR1 MNHEY, CDR2 SVGAGI.

Notes on this clonotype: The missing conserved phenylalanine or tryptophan at the end of this CDR3 makes a read error likely. It is unclear where the CDR3 begins or ends on the DNA, so no DNA is shown, and the CDR3 is as TCRdb lists it. This chain connects TRBV19 to TRBJ1-2. Including both end residues, the CDR3 is 10 amino acids long. The germline V gene has CDR1 LNHDA and CDR2 SQIVND (reference sequence). CDR3 in amino acids: CASRVYGTPS.

This chain uses TRBV2 with TRBJ1-5; 7 bases fit TRBD1. The V segment lost 6 bases and the J segment 6 bases; nucleotides outside the gene matches: 8. The CDR3 sequence is 14 residues long. Germline V lookup: CDR1 SNHLY, CDR2 FYNNEI. CDR3 coding DNA: TGTGCCAGCAGCCTCACAGGGGTCAGTCAGCCCCAGCATTTT. It is translated as CASSLTGVSQPQHF.

At least ten counts were recorded for this clonotype. The chain recombines TRBV7-2 with TRBJ1-2; D is undetermined. The CDR3 has 14 residues. CDR1 and CDR2 (germline): SGHTA, FQGNSA. Trimming took 2 bases from V and 2 from J, leaving 9 bases between them. The CDR3 sequence: CASSLYRGNYGYTF. CDR3 in DNA: TGTGCCAGCAGCTTATATCGAGGGAACTATGGCTACACCTTC.

This clonotype is a singleton in its sample. CDR3 in DNA: TGTGCCAGCAGCTCCCTCACAGATACGCAGTATTTT. Its translation is CASSSLTDTQYF. The V and J genes are TRBV7-2 and TRBJ2-3; D is undetermined. This CDR3 region has 12 residues. CDR1 is SGHTA, CDR2 FQGNSA, per germline. V was trimmed by 4 bases and J by 2 bases, leaving 4 bases between them. Full variable domain (remainder filled in from reference TRBV7-2 and TRBJ2-3): GAGVSQSPSNKVTEKGKDVELRCDPISGHTALYWYRQSLGQGLEFLIYFQGNSAPDKSGLPSDRFSAERTGGSVSTLTIQRTQQEDSAVYLCASSSLTDTQYFGPGTRLTVL.

The chain has TRBV10-3 and TRBJ2-1, with D hard to call. This CDR3 is 12 amino acids long. The ends were cut back, 3 bases at V and 8 bases at J, with 8 bases in the middle. Looked up from germline, CDR1 is ENHRY and CDR2 is SYGVKD. The CDR3 is CAISEFIDEQFF. The CDR3 DNA reads TGTGCCATCAGTGAATTTATAGATGAGCAGTTCTTC.

V usage is TRBV2 and J usage is TRBJ1-6; 10 bases align to TRBD1. With 6 bases clipped from V and 7 bases from J, the junction kept 9 bases outside the gene matches. Germline V gives CDR1 SNHLY, CDR2 FYNNEI. The CDR3 has 16 amino acids. Here the CDR3 DNA reads TGTGCCAGCAGGACAGGGGGCAACGCAAGAAATTCACCCCTCCACTTT. Translated: CASRTGGNARNSPLHF.

This clonotype occurred many times. The chain recombines TRBV20-1 with TRBJ2-5, with 10 bases fitting TRBD2. The germline CDR1 and CDR2 sequences are DFQATT and SNEGSKA (reference sequence). With V trimmed by 1 base and J by 3 bases, 2 bases remained unmatched. CDR3 length: 14 amino acids. The CDR3 loop is CSARVAGGKETQYF. CDR3 DNA: TGCAGTGCTAGAGTAGCGGGAGGTAAAGAGACCCAGTACTTC.

Many counts were recorded for this clonotype. This chain connects TRBV19 to TRBJ1-2; D unclear. The CDR3 runs 12 residues. The germline V gene encodes CDR1 LNHDA and CDR2 SQIVND (reference sequence). V dropped 4 bases and J dropped 8 bases, with 11 bases sitting between them. The CDR3 spells CASSTDGKGYTF. The CDR3 DNA is TGTGCCAGTAGTACGGACGGTAAAGGCTACACCTTC.

The chain combines TRBV27 with TRBJ1-2; 8 bases line up with TRBD1. The V and J ends lost 8 bases and 1 base, in that order; junction bases with no gene match: 15. The CDR3 runs 17 residues. CDR1 and CDR2 from the germline V gene are MNHEY and SMNVEV (reference sequence). CDR3 nucleotides: TGTGCCAGCCTAAAGGACAGGGCGCCAACGATTAACTATGGCTACACCTTC. Protein product: CASLKDRAPTINYGYTF.

This chain connects TRBV10-3 to TRBJ1-2, with a weak D call TRBD1 (6 bases). The CDR3 loop spans 13 amino acids. Germline CDR1 ENHRY, CDR2 SYGVKD. Trimming left V 5 bases short and J 6 bases short, with 13 bases between. The chain's CDR3 is CAISTTGWHGYTF. The CDR3 nucleotides read TGTGCCATCAGTACAACAGGGTGGCATGGCTACACCTTC.